One and the same sample provided the 13 T cell receptor beta chains below, sequenced in a study of blood T cell repertoires in COVID-19. Method: immunoSEQ multiplex PCR; TCRdb's copy keeps in-frame clones and lacks some. The sample shows under 400,000 clones, approximately 86% of them seen only once. Material for sequencing was PBMCs or T cells enriched from blood (not recorded which). Receptors were obtained from a woman between 40 and 50 years old with acute COVID-19.

The chain uses TRBV2 and TRBJ1-2, with TRBD1 as a possible D gene (6 bases). This CDR3 spans 15 amino acids. Trimming left V 5 bases short and J 5 bases short, with 18 bases between. Germline loops: CDR1 SNHLY, CDR2 FYNNEI. CDR3 coding DNA: TGTGCCAGCAGTATCCGCCGGGACACAGTTTATGGCTACACCTTC. Translation: CASSIRRDTVYGYTF.

The gene calls are TRBV27 and TRBJ2-7, with 16 nucleotides matching TRBD2. After removal of 5 bases from V and 0 bases from J, the junction contained 13 bases not matched to a gene. The CDR3 covers 20 residues. Germline V gives CDR1 MNHEY, CDR2 SMNVEV (reference sequence). CDR3 DNA sequence: TGTGCCAGCAGTCCTCGAGGGACTAGCGGGAGGGTAGGACCCTCCTACGAGCAGTACTTC. Translating it yields CASSPRGTSGRVGPSYEQYF.

The gene calls are TRBV7-9 and TRBJ2-2, with 10 positions matching TRBD2. The CDR3 spans 15 residues. The V and J ends lost 4 bases and 10 bases, in that order; junction bases with no gene match: 9. Germline V lookup: CDR1 SEHNR, CDR2 FQNEAQ (reference sequence). The CDR3 spells CASSYRTSGRPELFF. Here the CDR3 DNA reads TGTGCCAGCAGCTACCGGACTAGCGGCAGGCCGGAGCTGTTTTTT. The whole variable domain, filled in from reference TRBV7-9 and TRBJ2-2, reads DTGVSQNPRHKITKRGQNVTFRCDPISEHNRLYWYRQTLGQGPEFLTYFQNEAQLEKSRLLSDRFSAERPKGSFSTLEIQRTEQGDSAMYLCASSYRTSGRPELFFGEGSRLTVL.

The chain recombines TRBV7-2 with TRBJ2-2; possibly TRBD1 for D (6 bases). This CDR3 is built from 15 residues. Deletions cut 4 bases from V and 0 bases from J, with 9 bases between. Germline lookup yields CDR1 SGHTA and CDR2 FQGNSA. CDR3 nucleotides: TGTGCCAGCAGCTACCGGACAGCGAACACCGGGGAGCTGTTTTTT. It is translated as CASSYRTANTGELFF.

V and J are TRBV7-3 and TRBJ2-1, with 9 nucleotides matching TRBD1. The germline gives CDR1 SGHTA, CDR2 FQGTGA. V shed 1 base and J 8 bases; nucleotides not matched to a gene: 12. The CDR3 sequence is 17 residues long. The CDR3 DNA is TGTGCCAGCAGCTTAAGGGTCCAGGACAGGGGTGTCGATGAGCAGTTCTTC. It codes for CASSLRVQDRGVDEQFF.

This rearrangement joins TRBV19 to TRBJ1-4, with 7 positions matching TRBD1. The CDR3 length is 13 residues. From germline, CDR1 is LNHDA and CDR2 SQIVND (reference sequence). V trimming: 8 bases; J trimming: 3 bases; junction bases outside the gene matches: 3. The CDR3 sequence: CASGDRSNEKLFF. As DNA, the CDR3 is TGTGCCAGTGGGGACAGATCTAATGAAAAACTGTTTTTT.

This clone appeared once. The chain carries TRBV10-3 and TRBJ1-5; the D gene is possibly TRBD1 (5 bases). This CDR3 region has 12 residues. From germline, CDR1 is ENHRY and CDR2 SYGVKD. With 11 bases removed from V and 4 bases from J, the gap between germline ends came to 12 bases. The CDR3 spells CASGVENQPQHF. The CDR3 nucleotides read TGTGCCTCGGGGGTTGAAAATCAGCCCCAGCATTTT.

The chain recombines TRBV19 with TRBJ1-3; no reliable D call. Germline V gives CDR1 LNHDA, CDR2 SQIVND (reference sequence). The CDR3 has 13 amino acids. V lost 0 bases and J 5 bases, leaving 5 bases between the germline ends. The CDR3 region has the DNA TGTGCCAGTAGTATAGACAGAAGAAACACCATATATTTT. Amino acids: CASSIDRRNTIYF.

V gene TRBV21-1 combines with J gene TRBJ2-7; the table's D gene call, TRBD1, was not cross checked with the DNA. TRBV21-1 is a documented pseudogene. The CDR3 runs to 16 residues. CDR3 DNA sequence: TGTGCCAGCAGCCCTGGGGCAGGGCCCTTGTCCTACGAGCAGTACTTC. This gives the protein CASSPGAGPLSYEQYF.

The chain recombines TRBV5-6 with TRBJ2-2; D is possibly TRBD1 (5 bases). The V end lost 2 bases, the J end lost 4 bases, and 15 bases lay between the germline ends. CDR3 length: 16 residues. Germline lookup yields CDR1 SGHDT and CDR2 YYEEEE. CDR3 residues: CASSLGRGHATGELFF. In DNA, the CDR3 is TGTGCCAGCAGCTTAGGTAGGGGTCATGCCACCGGGGAGCTGTTTTTT. Complete variable domain (other parts from reference TRBV5-6 and TRBJ2-2): DAGVTQSPTHLIKTRGQQVTLRCSPKSGHDTVSWYQQALGQGPQFIFQYYEEEERQRGNFPDRFSGHQFPNYSSELNVNALLLGDSALYLCASSLGRGHATGELFFGEGSRLTVL.

This clone occurred once. The chain joins TRBV5-1 to TRBJ1-4; D unclear. The V end was cut by 0 bases, the J end by 7 bases, with 13 bases between. This CDR3 is 15 amino acids long. Germline CDR1 SGHRS, CDR2 YFSETQ. Here the CDR3 reads CASSLAGVESEKLFF. The CDR3 DNA sequence: TGCGCCAGCAGCTTGGCCGGGGTTGAGAGTGAAAAACTGTTTTTT.

V is TRBV6-5 and J is TRBJ2-1; the D is unclear. V was clipped by 2 bases and J by 8 bases, with 19 bases between them. This CDR3 has 16 amino acids. CDR1 is MNHEY and CDR2 is SVGAGI in the germline V gene. DNA of the CDR3: TGTGCCAGCAGTTACCAATCGGCAGTCCCCGGAGATGAGCAGTTCTTC. Its protein is CASSYQSAVPGDEQFF.

This sequence joins TRBV27 and TRBJ2-1; 12 bases match TRBD2. Per germline, CDR1 MNHEY and CDR2 SMNVEV (reference sequence). V was pared by 0 bases and J by 9 bases, with 6 bases of the junction left unmatched. The CDR3 runs to 16 residues. For the CDR3, the DNA is TGTGCCAGCAGTTTATCCCCTAGCGGGAGGGCAGGTGAGCAGTTCTTC. This gives the protein CASSLSPSGRAGEQFF.